Shown below are 2 T cell receptor beta chains from a single sample sequenced in a study of spatial heterogeneity in lung cancer. Antigen specificity for these receptors is unknown. TCRdb re-called the 5' RACE reads with MiXCR, one entry per CDR3 protein. This table has around 20,000 distinct CDR3 sequences, under 7% appearing once. The time point is: sample taken at primary tumor resection. Study-level findings and limits: Tumoral mutation counts were tracked by counts of expanded intratumoral alpha and beta TCRs.

This sample comprised lung tumor tissue, obtained at surgery. These receptor sequences come from a female donor with early-stage non-small cell lung cancer.

This clonotype showed up many times. V and J are TRBV15 and TRBJ2-1, with D perhaps TRBD2 (6 bases). Germline V gives CDR1 LNHNV, CDR2 YYDKDF (reference sequence). CDR3 length equals 13 residues. Trimming stripped 6 bases from V and 2 bases from J, with 8 bases between. In DNA, the CDR3 is TGTGCCACCAGTGGACTACCCTACAATGAGCAGTTCTTC. Translating gives CATSGLPYNEQFF.

There are many counts of this clonotype. The V call is TRBV20-1, the J call TRBJ2-3; D ambiguous. CDR1 is DFQATT and CDR2 is SNEGSKA in the germline V gene (reference sequence). The V and J ends lost 3 bases and 0 bases respectively, with 10 bases between them. The CDR3 sequence is 14 residues long. For the CDR3, the DNA is TGCAGTGCTAGGAGACTTTCTAGCACAGATACGCAGTATTTT. Translation gives CSARRLSSTDTQYF.